This TCR beta chain came from a study of cytomegalovirus exposure and HLA in healthy donors. Study-level background: Across around 400 genotyped donors, 81% landed in the Caucasian-associated ancestry cluster.

This CDR3 has 19 residues. The germline V gene encodes CDR1 LGHNA and CDR2 YSLEER. Trimming cost V 0 bases and J 3 bases, with 21 bases left between them. Primers: 60 Vbeta forward and 13 Jbeta reverse. Produced via immunoSEQ multiplex PCR; TCRdb's table is partial and in-frame only. The sample has around 180,000 clones; 80% to 90% are singletons. V and J are TRBV4-3 and TRBJ2-1; D might be TRBD1 (5 bases). Sequencing was done on a sample of PBMCs. The source of this sequence is a male donor in good health and CMV-seronegative. The CDR3: CASSQDGAPGSQLYNEQFF. The DNA for the CDR3 is TGCGCCAGCAGCCAAGATGGGGCCCCCGGGTCCCAACTCTACAATGAGCAGTTCTTC.